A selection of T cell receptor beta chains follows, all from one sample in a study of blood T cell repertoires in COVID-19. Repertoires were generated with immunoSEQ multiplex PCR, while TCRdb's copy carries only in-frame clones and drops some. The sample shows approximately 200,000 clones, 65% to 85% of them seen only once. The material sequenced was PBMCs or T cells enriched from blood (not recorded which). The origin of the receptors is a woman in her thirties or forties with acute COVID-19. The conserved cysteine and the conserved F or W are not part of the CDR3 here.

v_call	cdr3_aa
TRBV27	ASSWSANYGYT
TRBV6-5	ASRNRGPSNQPQH
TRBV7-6	ASSRDSAGELF
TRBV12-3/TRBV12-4	ASSSDRGLSYT
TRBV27	ASSLRYRAQETQY
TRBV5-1	ASSLDGRGSGHVDIQY
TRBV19	ASSSPRNRGLGEKLF
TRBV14	ASSRDSGGSKTQY
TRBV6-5	ASSYIGRGHTEAF
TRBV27	ASSLRGHETQY
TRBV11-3	GSSVGPLH
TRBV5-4	ASTEGISSYNEQF
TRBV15	ATSQGGRAATGELF
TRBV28	ASRLLAGGPGETQY
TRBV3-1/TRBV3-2	ASSRYSGGAPDTQY
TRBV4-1	ASSQGPKGIGEKLF
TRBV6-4	ASSDSRQGNTGELF
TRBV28	ASSLYQFSYEQY
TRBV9	ASSVGGGRGAQETQY
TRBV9	ASSVSSRQGQGEAF
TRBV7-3	ASSPTGGNNEQF
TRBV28	ASNPPAGQLYGYT
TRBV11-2	ASSLGSQGRADTQY
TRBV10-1	ASVYILGQRYNEQF
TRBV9	ASSVGRFSGNTIY
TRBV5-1	ASSERTGVGTGELF
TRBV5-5	ASSAGDRGFYGYT
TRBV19	ASRRQEEAF
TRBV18	ASSPYAAVDTEAF
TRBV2	ASSSRQFLNTEAF
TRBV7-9	AMPPGAGDRETQY
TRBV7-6	ASSGRTGEKLF
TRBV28	ASSPRTGASNQPQH
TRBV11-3	ASSLGGGSTDTQY
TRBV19	ASSNLQTGGFLLPIRQPQH
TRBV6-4	ASSDRGRGGYT
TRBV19	ASRSTGISNQPQH
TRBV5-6	ASSFGSAADTQY
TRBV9	ASSPGLAGDASYNEQF
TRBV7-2	ASSPRDRGQETQY